Sequencing of this TCR beta chain was carried out in a study of early T cells in non-severe SARS-CoV-2 infection. Study overall: Bulk RNA isolated from unsorted whole blood underwent sequencing; chains were not paired.

As part of library construction, unique molecular identifiers were attached to individual cDNA molecules. TCRdb independently ran MiXCR on the 5' RACE reads; one entry per CDR3 protein. The sample contains some 91,000 distinct CDR3 sequences, under 15% of which appear only once. The CDR3 contains 14 residues. Trimming took off 5 bases at V and 5 bases at J, with 16 bases between the two ends. The germline V gene encodes CDR1 ENHRY and CDR2 SYGVKD. The sequencing input was whole blood. This sequence was found in an adult who was a healthcare worker with PCR-confirmed SARS-CoV-2 infection or an uninfected control (not recorded which). The genes are TRBV10-3 and TRBJ2-7; D gene uncertain. CDR3 sequence: CAISPRTRPDEQYF. DNA for the CDR3: TGTGCCATCAGTCCCCGGACCCGGCCGGACGAGCAGTACTTC.